The entry below describes one TCR beta chain. The CDR3 has 17 residues. Per the germline V gene, CDR1 is MNHEY and CDR2 is SVGAGI. V was shortened by 2 bases and J by 5 bases, with 22 bases between the two germline ends. The sample originates from a study of blood T cells in healthy people across ages. Each sample provided at least 5 micrograms of extracted total RNA. The second PCR ran about 6 to 11 cycles with a sample-barcoded 5' primer and J-beta primers. TCRdb re-called the 5' RACE reads with MiXCR, one entry per CDR3 protein. The sample contains 1.5 million to 2 million distinct CDR3 sequences, roughly two fifths of which appear only once.

This receptor was identified in a human donor in good health. Material for sequencing was blood. The chain is built from TRBV6-5 and TRBJ2-7; D gene ambiguous. The DNA for the CDR3 is TGTGCCAGCAGTTACCTGCAGACCGGGCCTCAACACCACGAGCAGTACTTC. This codes for CASSYLQTGPQHHEQYF.